These 26 T cell receptor beta chains came from one sample sequenced in a study of identical twins. From the 5' RACE reads, TCRdb called clonotypes with MiXCR, one entry per CDR3 protein. This sample has some 330,000 distinct CDR3 sequences, with 8.5% to 10% found just once. The sample comprised naive T cells sorted from blood. Source of these receptors: a woman aged 45-59 years in good health.

The rearrangement links TRBV4-2 to TRBJ2-7, with D unresolved. Trimming pared 4 bases from V and 4 bases from J, leaving 20 bases between. CDR1 LGHNA and CDR2 YNFKEQ come from the germline V gene. The CDR3 has 16 amino acids. In DNA, the CDR3 is TGTGCCAGCAGCCCGGCCCCGGCAAACCCCCCTTACGAGCAGTACTTC. Translated, it gives CASSPAPANPPYEQYF.

The rearrangement links TRBV20-1 to TRBJ1-4; TRBD1 matches at 7 bases. The CDR3 length is 15 residues. Trimming cost V 6 bases and J 7 bases; bases outside gene matches: 14. CDR1 and CDR2 from the germline V gene are DFQATT and SNEGSKA (reference sequence). The CDR3 region is CSAAPDRIGIEKLFF. For the CDR3, the DNA is TGCAGTGCAGCCCCGGACAGGATTGGGATTGAAAAACTGTTTTTT.

This clonotype was found many times. The chain recombines TRBV3-1 with TRBJ2-2, with TRBD2 identical over 12 bases. J was trimmed by 4 bases and V by 4 bases; bases with no gene match: 4. This CDR3 is built from 16 residues. Per germline, CDR1 LGHDT and CDR2 YNNKEL (reference sequence). CDR3 loop: CASSRLAGGGTGELFF. CDR3 DNA sequence: TGTGCCAGCAGCCGCCTAGCGGGAGGGGGCACCGGGGAGCTGTTTTTT. The whole variable domain, filled in from reference TRBV3-1 and TRBJ2-2, reads DTAVSQTPKYLVTQMGNDKSIKCEQNLGHDTMYWYKQDSKKFLKIMFSYNNKELIINETVPNRFSPKSPDKAHLNLHINSLELGDSAVYFCASSRLAGGGTGELFFGEGSRLTVL.

This clonotype was found a few times. This chain connects TRBV5-1 to TRBJ2-5; tentative D call: TRBD2 (5 bases). Germline V gives CDR1 SGHRS, CDR2 YFSETQ. Between the trimmed V and J ends, which lost 4 bases and 4 bases, there was a span of 11 bases. CDR3 length equals 13 residues. The CDR3 region is CASSRAGLETQYF. The CDR3 DNA sequence: TGCGCCAGCAGCCGGGCGGGCCTAGAGACCCAGTACTTC.

This clonotype has ten or more counts. The junction does not match germline at one end; this may be a read error. This chain joins TRBV29-1 and TRBJ1-1; D unclear. The CDR3 has 9 residues. Per germline, CDR1 SQVTM and CDR2 ANQGSEA. CDR3 coding DNA: TGCAGCGTTGGCACCGAGCGCGTCTTT. It is translated as CSVGTERVF.

In its sample, this clonotype was seen a few times. V gene TRBV20-1 combines with J gene TRBJ2-7, with 10 bases identical to TRBD2. The CDR3 spans 14 residues. With 7 bases clipped from V and 1 base from J, the junction kept 7 bases outside the gene matches. Looked up from germline, CDR1 is DFQATT and CDR2 is SNEGSKA (reference sequence). Here the CDR3 reads CSVPSGRASYEQYF. CDR3 bases: TGCAGTGTCCCTAGCGGGAGAGCGTCCTACGAGCAGTACTTC.

Ten or more counts support this clonotype. The chain uses TRBV24-1 and TRBJ2-1; weak D call: TRBD2 (6 bases). Germline assignment: CDR1 KGHDR and CDR2 SFDVKD. The CDR3 runs 13 residues. Trimming took off 4 bases at V and 8 bases at J, with 11 bases between the two ends. The CDR3 DNA reads as TGTGCCACCAGTGACGGGGGAAACTATGAGCAGTTCTTC. Amino acids: CATSDGGNYEQFF.

This clonotype occurred many times. V gene TRBV5-5 combines with J gene TRBJ1-1; D remains unclear. CDR3 size: 15 residues. V lost 2 bases and J lost 0, with 11 bases in between. CDR1 and CDR2 from the germline V gene are SGHKS and YYEKEE (reference sequence). CDR3 DNA: TGTGCCAGCAGCTTAGAGTACAGATTGAACACTGAAGCTTTCTTT. The encoded protein is CASSLEYRLNTEAFF.

The chain recombines TRBV27 with TRBJ1-2, with unresolved D. Germline V lookup: CDR1 MNHEY, CDR2 SMNVEV (reference sequence). CDR3 length equals 13 residues. Trimming took 3 bases from V and 0 from J, leaving 5 bases between them. Here the CDR3 DNA reads TGTGCCAGCAGTTTGGTTCCTAACTATGGCTACACCTTC. It yields the protein CASSLVPNYGYTF.

This clonotype was seen at least ten times. The chain carries TRBV9 and TRBJ2-5, with 7 bases matching TRBD1. Trimming removed 0 bases from V and 3 bases from J; junction bases left unmatched: 11. This CDR3 spans 17 amino acids. Germline-derived CDR1 and CDR2 are SGDLS and YYNGEE. CDR3 in amino acids: CASSVDPIWDSKETQYF. The CDR3 DNA is TGTGCCAGCAGCGTAGACCCTATTTGGGACAGCAAAGAGACCCAGTACTTC.

This clonotype showed up just a few times. This chain uses TRBV7-9 with TRBJ2-7, with 13 bases matching TRBD2. Germline lookup yields CDR1 SEHNR and CDR2 FQNEAQ (reference sequence). Trimming cost V 1 base and J 5 bases; bases outside gene matches: 8. This CDR3 has 17 residues. The CDR3 nucleotides read TGTGCCAGCAGCTTAGGCCTAGGACTAGCGGGAGTGAACGAGCAGTACTTC. It encodes CASSLGLGLAGVNEQYF.

V gene TRBV4-1 combines with J gene TRBJ2-2, with TRBD2 matching over 9 bases. J was trimmed by 4 bases and V by 4 bases; bases with no gene match: 10. The CDR3 loop spans 17 amino acids. CDR1 and CDR2 from the germline V gene are MGHRA and YSYEKL. The CDR3 spells CASSLSGLAGVTGELFF. In nucleotides, the CDR3 is TGCGCCAGCAGCCTCTCCGGATTAGCGGGAGTCACCGGGGAGCTGTTTTTT.

This clonotype was picked up many times. J is TRBJ1-4 and V is TRBV6-5; maybe TRBD1 (5 bases). The CDR3 covers 15 residues. V dropped 2 bases and J dropped 6 bases, with 13 bases sitting between them. Germline V gene lookup returns CDR1 MNHEY and CDR2 SVGAGI. CDR3 in amino acids: CASSYALGRDEKLFF. The CDR3 region has the DNA TGTGCCAGCAGTTACGCCCTGGGCAGGGATGAAAAACTGTTTTTT.

This clonotype was observed a few times. The rearrangement links TRBV5-1 to TRBJ2-1; 9 bases map to TRBD2. This CDR3 is built from 15 residues. Per the germline V gene, CDR1 is SGHRS and CDR2 is YFSETQ. V shed 4 bases, J shed 4 bases, and the junction held 6 bases outside the gene matches. As DNA, the CDR3 is TGCGCCAGCAGCCGTGATCTAGCGGGGTACAATGAGCAGTTCTTC. Its protein is CASSRDLAGYNEQFF.

This clonotype was found many times. V gene TRBV4-1 combines with J gene TRBJ1-2; D is perhaps TRBD1 (6 bases). V was cut by 1 base and J by 0 bases, with 12 bases left in between. This CDR3 comprises 16 residues. Germline-derived CDR1 and CDR2 are MGHRA and YSYEKL. The DNA for the CDR3 is TGCGCCAGCAGCCAAGCGGATACAGGGACTAACTATGGCTACACCTTC. Translation: CASSQADTGTNYGYTF.

This clonotype was detected ten times or more. The chain links TRBV5-1 to TRBJ2-2; D remains unclear. From germline, CDR1 is SGHRS and CDR2 YFSETQ. The length of the CDR3 is 15 residues. V lost 0 bases and J 0 bases, leaving 6 bases between the germline ends. The CDR3 sequence is CASSLASANTGELFF. The CDR3 DNA reads TGCGCCAGCAGCTTGGCCTCAGCGAACACCGGGGAGCTGTTTTTT.

This clonotype has more than one count but fewer than ten. J is TRBJ2-7 and V is TRBV6-6; D possibly corresponds to TRBD1 (5 bases). V lost 6 bases, J lost 7 bases, and 16 bases lay in between. The length of the CDR3 is 13 residues. The V gene's germline CDR1 is MNHNY and CDR2 SVGAGI (reference sequence). CDR3 coding DNA: TGTGCCAGCAGGAGTCAGGGTCTGGAGGAGCAGTACTTC. Protein sequence: CASRSQGLEEQYF.

V and J are TRBV11-2 and TRBJ2-3, with D uncertain. Trimming shortened V by 1 base and J by 6 bases, and 11 bases separated the two germline ends. From germline, CDR1 is SGHAT and CDR2 FQNNGV. This CDR3 is 14 amino acids long. The CDR3 is CASSLGRHSDTQYF. The CDR3, as DNA: TGTGCCAGCAGCTTAGGGCGGCACAGTGATACGCAGTATTTT. Supplemented by reference TRBV11-2 and TRBJ2-3, the full variable domain reads EAGVAQSPRYKIIEKRQSVAFWCNPISGHATLYWYQQILGQGPKLLIQFQNNGVVDDSQLPKDRFSAERLKGVDSTLKIQPAKLEDSAVYLCASSLGRHSDTQYFGPGTRLTVL.

The chain is built from TRBV11-2 and TRBJ1-1; the D gene is possibly TRBD1 (5 bases). The CDR3 loop spans 14 amino acids. V lost 7 bases to trimming and J lost 1 base, with 13 bases between them. The V gene's germline CDR1 is SGHAT and CDR2 FQNNGV. The CDR3 DNA follows: TGTGCCAGCATCACGGGGGGGTGGAACACTGAAGCTTTCTTT. Translating it yields CASITGGWNTEAFF.

This clonotype has just a few counts. The J gene is TRBJ1-2, the V gene TRBV6-2 or TRBV6-3, with 7 bases lining up with TRBD1. The CDR3 is made up of 13 amino acids. Germline V gene data show CDR1 as MNHEY and CDR2 as SVGEGT. V shed 5 bases and J 4 bases; nucleotides not matched to a gene: 4. CDR3 in DNA: TGTGCCAGCAGTCCTGACAGGGTCTATGGCTACACCTTC. This sequence encodes CASSPDRVYGYTF.

J is TRBJ1-1 and V is TRBV30, with D unresolved. The CDR3 runs to 14 residues. Trimming shortened V by 5 bases and J by 4 bases, and 17 bases separated the two germline ends. CDR1 is GTSNPN, CDR2 SVGIG, per germline (reference sequence). The CDR3 DNA reads TGTGCCTGGCTTACCTTTATGGGTGGCACTGAAGCTTTCTTT. Protein: CAWLTFMGGTEAFF.

This clonotype has a count of ten or more. V and J are TRBV12-5 and TRBJ2-1; unclear D gene. V lost 8 bases, J lost 5 bases, and 10 bases lay in between. This CDR3 region has 12 residues. The germline V gene has CDR1 LGHNT and CDR2 FRNRAP. CDR3 DNA sequence: TGTGCTAGTCGCCGGACCGACAATGAGCAGTTCTTC. Translated: CASRRTDNEQFF.

This clonotype was seen more than once but under ten times. This chain joins TRBV7-2 and TRBJ2-3; possibly TRBD2 for D (5 bases). V was trimmed by 2 bases and J by 1 base, leaving 16 bases between them. The V gene's germline CDR1 is SGHTA and CDR2 FQGNSA. This CDR3 spans 17 amino acids. DNA for the CDR3: TGTGCCAGCAGCTTAAAGCCCCCCGGAGCGGGCACAGATACGCAGTATTTT. Amino acid sequence: CASSLKPPGAGTDTQYF.

This clonotype showed up just a few times. This chain joins TRBV7-8 and TRBJ2-1, with D unresolved. V lost 5 bases, J lost 4 bases, and 12 bases lay in between. CDR1 and CDR2 from the germline V gene are SGHVS and FQNEAQ. The CDR3 totals 14 residues. Written as DNA, the CDR3 is TGTGCCAGCAGCGTACAGAGGATTTACAATGAGCAGTTCTTC. It is translated as CASSVQRIYNEQFF.

This clonotype was recorded at least ten times. The V call is TRBV2, the J call TRBJ1-1; weak D call: TRBD1 (5 bases). V was trimmed by 5 bases and J by 5 bases, leaving 9 bases between them. Germline V lookup: CDR1 SNHLY, CDR2 FYNNEI. The CDR3 has 12 amino acids. The CDR3 spells CASSRGGTEAFF. In DNA form, the CDR3 reads TGTGCCAGCAGTAGGGGAGGGACTGAAGCTTTCTTT.

V usage is TRBV19 and J usage is TRBJ1-1; D possibly corresponds to TRBD1 (6 bases). The CDR3 runs 15 residues. The V gene lost 4 bases and the J gene lost 0 bases, with 12 bases spanning the gap. From germline, CDR1 is LNHDA and CDR2 SQIVND (reference sequence). The CDR3 sequence: CASSSPGHMNTEAFF. The CDR3 DNA follows: TGTGCCAGTAGTAGCCCGGGACATATGAACACTGAAGCTTTCTTT.